This T cell receptor beta chain was observed in a study of cytomegalovirus exposure and HLA in healthy donors. Study as a whole: Later, an analysis reported that the approximately 120 validation repertoires had used the same platform as the approximately 670 first-cohort repertoires. Study findings and constraints: High specificity and sensitivity for cytomegalovirus status were reported for the classifier.

Worth noting for this clone: Antigen: not known.

The length of the CDR3 is 15 residues. Germline trimming cut 5 bases from V and 7 bases from J; bases unmatched to any gene: 5. CDR1 and CDR2 from the germline V gene are MDHEN and SYDVKM. Assay: immunoSEQ multiplex PCR; the TCRdb copy retains only in-frame clones and omits some. The sample has approximately 260,000 clones, around 86% seen once; the top ten hold about 1.2%. The source of this sequence is a woman between 25 and 40 years old in good health and CMV-seropositive. The chain joins TRBV28 to TRBJ2-4; 13 positions match TRBD2. The material sequenced was PBMCs. CDR3 amino acids: CASSPGLAGSNIQYF. CDR3 DNA sequence: TGTGCCAGCAGTCCGGGACTAGCGGGAAGTAACATTCAGTACTTC.